Shown below are 23 T cell receptor beta chains from a single sample sequenced in a study of cytomegalovirus exposure and HLA in healthy donors. With 60 Vbeta and 13 Jbeta primers, the PCR was carried out. Sequencing was performed with immunoSEQ multiplex PCR; in TCRdb, only in-frame clones are kept and a portion is missing. The profile shows fewer than 200,000 clones, approximately 81% of them singletons. Sequences were obtained from PBMCs. These receptors were taken from a woman aged 25 to 45 in good health and CMV-seronegative.

The chain couples TRBV5-1 to TRBJ2-7; 8 bases are a match to TRBD1. This CDR3 region has 14 residues. In germline, CDR1 is SGHRS, CDR2 YFSETQ. V dropped 4 bases and J dropped 2; count of bases not matched to a gene: 5. The CDR3 nucleotides are TGCGCCAGCAGCACCGGGACAGGAGCCTACGAGCAGTACTTC. Amino acids: CASSTGTGAYEQYF. The variable domain in full, with the rest retrieved from reference TRBV5-1 and TRBJ2-7, is KAGVTQTPRYLIKTRGQQVTLSCSPISGHRSVSWYQQTPGQGLQFLFEYFSETQRNKGNFPGRFSGRQFSNSRSEMNVSTLELGDSALYLCASSTGTGAYEQYFGPGTRLTVT.

About this clone itself: A junction end diverges from the germline sequence, so it may reflect a read error. The chain employs TRBV7-2 and TRBJ2-4, with D possibly TRBD2 on 6 matching bases. The CDR3 is 12 amino acids. In germline, CDR1 is SGHTA, CDR2 FQGNSA. The CDR3: CASRDYANSQYF. The CDR3 DNA reads TGTGCCAGCAGGGACTACGCGAACAGTCAGTACTTC.

The rearrangement joins TRBV19 to TRBJ2-7; possibly TRBD1 for D (6 bases). The CDR3 spans 13 residues. Per the germline V gene, CDR1 is LNHDA and CDR2 is SQIVND (reference sequence). Trimming stripped 3 bases from V and 3 bases from J, with 9 bases between. The CDR3: CASSIGRGYEQYF. The CDR3 DNA reads TGTGCCAGTAGTATCGGCAGGGGCTACGAGCAGTACTTC.

This clone was picked up one time. The chain links TRBV6-6 to TRBJ2-1; D is possibly TRBD2 (6 bases). V lost 0 bases and J lost 4, with 13 bases in between. The CDR3 length is 16 residues. The germline V gene encodes CDR1 MNHNY and CDR2 SVGAGI (reference sequence). CDR3 in amino acids: CASSYSRGTGYNEQFF. The CDR3 region has the DNA TGTGCCAGCAGTTACTCTCGGGGGACGGGGTACAATGAGCAGTTCTTC.

The gene calls are TRBV7-9 and TRBJ1-2; 9 bases map to TRBD1. The CDR3 has 18 residues. CDR1 SEHNR and CDR2 FQNEAQ come from the germline V gene (reference sequence). The V gene end was trimmed by 5 bases and the J gene end by 2 bases; junction bases not matched to a gene: 15. The CDR3 DNA sequence: TGTGCCAGCAGCCGGACAGGGGAAATCGGAAAGTGGAACTATGGCTACACCTTC. This encodes CASSRTGEIGKWNYGYTF.

V usage is TRBV5-4 and J usage is TRBJ1-3, with TRBD1 as a possible D gene (5 bases). V gave up 0 bases and J gave up 0 bases, with 13 bases separating them. Per germline, CDR1 SGHNT and CDR2 YYREEE (reference sequence). The CDR3 loop spans 17 amino acids. The CDR3 reads CASSLESWGDSGNTIYF. CDR3 DNA: TGTGCCAGCAGCTTGGAAAGTTGGGGGGACTCTGGAAACACCATATATTTT.

This chain links TRBV5-4 with TRBJ2-5, with 7 bases aligning to TRBD1. V was clipped by 0 bases and J by 5 bases; unmatched bases: 10. This CDR3 comprises 16 residues. Germline CDR1 and CDR2: SGHNT and YYREEE (reference sequence). DNA of the CDR3: TGTGCCAGCAGCTTGGGTGGCACATCCAGGGGGGAGACCCAGTACTTC. Translating gives CASSLGGTSRGETQYF.

This chain joins TRBV5-6 and TRBJ2-3; weak D call: TRBD1 (6 bases). The V gene's germline CDR1 is SGHDT and CDR2 YYEEEE. Trimming took 3 bases from V and 3 from J, leaving 17 bases between them. The CDR3 is 16 residues long. The CDR3 reads CASSSLEYTGTDTQYF. The CDR3 DNA reads TGTGCCAGCAGCTCCCTTGAGTACACAGGGACAGATACGCAGTATTTT.

The gene calls are TRBV7-7 and TRBJ1-1; TRBD1 matches 7 bases. Germline lookup yields CDR1 SSHAT and CDR2 FNYEAQ (reference sequence). The CDR3 extends over 15 amino acids. J was trimmed by 3 bases and V by 2 bases; bases with no gene match: 6. The CDR3, as DNA: TGTGCCAGCAGCTTATTTACAGGGGTGGACACTGAAGCTTTCTTT. Translating gives CASSLFTGVDTEAFF.

The chain is built from TRBV6-6 and TRBJ1-3, with 8 bases aligning to TRBD1. Trimming cost V 6 bases and J 0 bases; bases outside gene matches: 7. Germline lookup yields CDR1 MNHNY and CDR2 SVGAGI (reference sequence). The CDR3 extends over 16 amino acids. The CDR3 protein is CASSPGQANSGNTIYF. The DNA of the CDR3 is TGTGCCAGCAGCCCGGGACAGGCTAACTCTGGAAACACCATATATTTT.

The sample holds one count of this clone. The chain couples TRBV5-1 to TRBJ1-3; D call uncertain. Trimming took 0 bases from V and 0 from J, leaving 4 bases between them. Germline lookup yields CDR1 SGHRS and CDR2 YFSETQ. This CDR3 has 14 amino acids. The CDR3 DNA is TGCGCCAGCAGCTTGGCGAGCTCTGGAAACACCATATATTTT. Its protein product is CASSLASSGNTIYF.

The chain links TRBV6-5 to TRBJ2-5, with 9 bases matching TRBD1. J lost 3 bases, V lost 5 bases, and 7 bases had no gene match. The CDR3 has 15 amino acids. CDR1 and CDR2 (germline): MNHEY, SVGAGI. The CDR3 nucleotides read TGTGCCAGCAGTCCCCTCTGGGACAGGGAAGAGACCCAGTACTTC. Residues: CASSPLWDREETQYF.

J is TRBJ1-4 and V is TRBV4-3; TRBD1 matches at 11 bases. Germline CDR1 is LGHNA and CDR2 is YSLEER. Germline trimming cut 4 bases from V and 11 bases from J; bases unmatched to any gene: 9. CDR3 size: 15 residues. CDR3 DNA: TGCGCCAGCAGCCCCGCTCCGGGACAGGGGGGGAAACTGTTTTTT. It is translated as CASSPAPGQGGKLFF.

This clone was seen a few times. This CDR3 reads CASSLSPTGSQYF. CDR3 DNA sequence: TGTGCCAGCAGCTTATCCCCGACAGGGTCGCAGTATTTT. This rearrangement joins TRBV7-2 to TRBJ2-3; the match to TRBD1 covers 7 bases. The ends lost 2 bases at V and 10 bases at J; junction bases unmatched: 6. The CDR3 extends over 13 amino acids. The germline V gene encodes CDR1 SGHTA and CDR2 FQGNSA.

The V and J genes are TRBV19 and TRBJ2-7; a possible D gene is TRBD2 (5 bases). Trimming took off 5 bases at V and 0 bases at J, with 8 bases between the two ends. Germline V CDR1 and CDR2: LNHDA, SQIVND (reference sequence). The CDR3 loop spans 13 amino acids. CDR3 loop: CASSERSSYEQYF. CDR3 nucleotides: TGTGCCAGTAGTGAGCGGAGCTCCTACGAGCAGTACTTC.

The chain combines TRBV29-1 with TRBJ2-5; the D gene is possibly TRBD1 (5 bases). With the DNA end fitting TRBJ2-7 better, the J assignment may be wrong. The CDR3 consists of 15 residues. Per the germline V gene, CDR1 is SQVTM and CDR2 is ANQGSEA. DNA for the CDR3: TGCAGCGTTCGACAGTCTGCCCCCAACTCCTACGAGCAGTACTTC. Its translation: CSVRQSAPNSYEQYF.

The chain's CDR3 is CASSLGTGRNSPLHF. CDR3 nucleotide sequence: TGTGCCAGCAGCTTAGGGACAGGCCGTAATTCACCCCTCCACTTT. The chain uses TRBV7-2 and TRBJ1-6, with 7 bases matching TRBD1. Germline CDR1 is SGHTA and CDR2 is FQGNSA. The J segment lost 6 bases and the V segment lost 1 base, leaving 3 bases of the junction unmatched. This CDR3 is 15 amino acids long.

V usage is TRBV19 and J usage is TRBJ2-5; perhaps TRBD1 as D (6 bases). The V end lost 1 base, the J end lost 0 bases, and 15 bases lay between the germline ends. Looked up from germline, CDR1 is LNHDA and CDR2 is SQIVND (reference sequence). This CDR3 comprises 17 residues. The CDR3 loop reads CASSIGNRVWYQETQYF. The CDR3, as DNA: TGTGCCAGTAGTATAGGTAACAGGGTGTGGTACCAAGAGACCCAGTACTTC.

CDR3: CASSLGEGSGNTIYF. DNA of the CDR3: TGTGCCAGCAGCCTGGGGGAGGGCTCTGGAAACACCATATATTTT. The rearrangement joins TRBV11-2 to TRBJ1-3, with D maybe TRBD1 (5 bases). Trimming took 5 bases from V and 0 from J, leaving 11 bases between them. Germline CDR1 reads SGHAT; CDR2 reads FQNNGV. The CDR3 length is 15 residues.

This clone was seen a single time. The chain carries TRBV29-1 and TRBJ2-3; D might be TRBD1 (6 bases). Germline CDR1 reads SQVTM; CDR2 reads ANQGSEA. Trimming pared 5 bases from V and 1 base from J, leaving 13 bases between. The CDR3 runs to 14 residues. The CDR3 sequence is CSVTPGHRTDTQYF. In DNA, the CDR3 is TGCAGCGTTACCCCGGGACACCGCACAGATACGCAGTATTTT.

The chain combines TRBV5-1 with TRBJ1-4; 7 bases match TRBD1. This CDR3 is built from 14 residues. The V and J ends lost 2 bases and 7 bases, in that order; junction bases with no gene match: 5. Germline CDR1 reads SGHRS; CDR2 reads YFSETQ. In DNA, the CDR3 is TGCGCCAGCAGCTTAGGGGGCTCGGGTGAAAAACTGTTTTTT. It specifies CASSLGGSGEKLFF.

The chain employs TRBV2 and TRBJ2-7; 12 bases map to TRBD2. Germline V gene lookup returns CDR1 SNHLY and CDR2 FYNNEI. There are 16 residues in the CDR3. With 6 bases clipped from V and 2 bases from J, the junction kept 8 bases outside the gene matches. The CDR3 bases are TGTGCCAGCAGGGGCACTACTAGCGGGGGGACCTACGAGCAGTACTTC. Translating it yields CASRGTTSGGTYEQYF.

The chain recombines TRBV11-1 with TRBJ2-1; 9 bases align to TRBD2. The CDR3 totals 19 residues. CDR1 is SGHAT, CDR2 FQDESV, per germline (reference sequence). V dropped 5 bases and J dropped 6; count of bases not matched to a gene: 20. CDR3 sequence (DNA): TGTGCCAGCAGCGACTCCCCCCTAAGCGGGAGGCCTCTCATCAATGAGCAGTTCTTC. It translates to CASSDSPLSGRPLINEQFF.